The entry below gives a single T cell receptor beta chain sequence along with its context. This entry comes from a study of cytomegalovirus exposure and HLA in healthy donors. This CDR3 region has 14 residues. Germline trimming cut 6 bases from V and 11 bases from J; bases unmatched to any gene: 13. Looked up from germline, CDR1 is SGHTA and CDR2 is FQGNSA. 13 Jbeta primers and 60 Vbeta primers were used for the PCR. Authors' analysis steps: A later analysis tallied 65 million to 85 million unique TCR beta chains, 10 million to 12 million of them shared. Produced via immunoSEQ multiplex PCR; TCRdb's table is partial and in-frame only. V and J calls and clone size are copied from that table; D and trimming were computed from the DNA. In the table there are around 120,000 clones, 73% of which are singletons.

Sequencing was carried out using PBMCs. This clonotype was sampled from a middle-aged woman in good health and CMV-seronegative. The chain has TRBV7-2 and TRBJ2-4; 7 bases are a match to TRBD1. DNA of the CDR3: TGTGCCAGCAGTCCCGGGACAGCTAAGGTCTTTCAGTACTTC. It is translated as CASSPGTAKVFQYF.